This T cell receptor beta chain was recorded in a study of T cell responses to AZD1222 COVID-19 vaccine. V was pared by 5 bases and J by 9 bases, with 17 bases between. The CDR3 is made up of 15 amino acids. Germline V lookup: CDR1 SEHNR, CDR2 FQNEAQ (reference sequence). Some clones are missing from TCRdb's copy, which holds only in-frame ones; the method was immunoSEQ multiplex PCR. The sample has over 120,000 clones; around 92% are singletons. This TCR was sampled from an adult who received the AZD1222 COVID-19 vaccine. Material: peripheral blood, obtained 28 days after the second AZD1222 dose. The chain is built from TRBV7-9 and TRBJ1-6; D not resolved. The CDR3 here is CASSRNVGGSSPLHF. The CDR3 DNA sequence: TGTGCCAGCAGCCGAAATGTCGGTGGGAGTTCACCCCTCCACTTT.